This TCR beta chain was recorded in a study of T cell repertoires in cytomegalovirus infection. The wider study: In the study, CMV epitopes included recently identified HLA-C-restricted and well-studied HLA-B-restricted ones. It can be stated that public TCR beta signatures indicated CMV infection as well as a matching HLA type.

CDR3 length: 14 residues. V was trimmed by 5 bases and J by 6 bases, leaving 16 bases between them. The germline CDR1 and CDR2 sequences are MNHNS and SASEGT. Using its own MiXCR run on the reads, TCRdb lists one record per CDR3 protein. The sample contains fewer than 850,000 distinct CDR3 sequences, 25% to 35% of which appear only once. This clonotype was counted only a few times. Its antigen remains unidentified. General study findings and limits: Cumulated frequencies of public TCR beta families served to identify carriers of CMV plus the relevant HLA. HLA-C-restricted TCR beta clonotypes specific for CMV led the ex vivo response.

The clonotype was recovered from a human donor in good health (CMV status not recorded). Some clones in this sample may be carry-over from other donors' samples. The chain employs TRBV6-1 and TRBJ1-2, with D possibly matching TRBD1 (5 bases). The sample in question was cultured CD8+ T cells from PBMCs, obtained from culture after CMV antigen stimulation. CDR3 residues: CASSTDVGGDGYTF. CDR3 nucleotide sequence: TGTGCCAGCAGTACCGATGTGGGGGGGGATGGCTACACCTTC.